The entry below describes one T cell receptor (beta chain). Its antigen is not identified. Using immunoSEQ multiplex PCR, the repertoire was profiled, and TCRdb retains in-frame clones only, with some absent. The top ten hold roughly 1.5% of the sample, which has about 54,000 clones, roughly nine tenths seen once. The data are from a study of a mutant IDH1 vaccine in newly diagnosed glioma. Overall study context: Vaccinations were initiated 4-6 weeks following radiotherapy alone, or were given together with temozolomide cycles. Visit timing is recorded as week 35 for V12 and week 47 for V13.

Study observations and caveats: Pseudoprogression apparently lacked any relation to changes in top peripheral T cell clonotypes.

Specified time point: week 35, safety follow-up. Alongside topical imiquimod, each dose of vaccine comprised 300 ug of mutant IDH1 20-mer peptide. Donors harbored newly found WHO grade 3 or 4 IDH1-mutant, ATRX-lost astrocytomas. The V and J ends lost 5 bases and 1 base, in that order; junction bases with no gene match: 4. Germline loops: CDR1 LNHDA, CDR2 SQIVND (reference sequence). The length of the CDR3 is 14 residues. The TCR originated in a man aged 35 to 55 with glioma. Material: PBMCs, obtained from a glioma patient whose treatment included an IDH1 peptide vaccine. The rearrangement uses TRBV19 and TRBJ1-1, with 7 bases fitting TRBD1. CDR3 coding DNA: TGTGCCAGTAGTGCGGGACAGTCGAACACTGAAGCTTTCTTT. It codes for CASSAGQSNTEAFF.